This TCR beta chain was recovered during a study of cytomegalovirus exposure and HLA in healthy donors. V was cut by 5 bases and J by 6 bases, with 14 bases left in between. CDR1 SGHTA and CDR2 FQGTGA come from the germline V gene. The CDR3 is 13 residues long. To note about this clone: What it binds is not known.

Study-wide points: A list of around 150 TCR beta chains associated with cytomegalovirus was given. Among the CMV-associated chains, a few were confirmed in vitro as specific for CMV antigens. Usually a TCR sequence was rare, but some public TCRs were found in many donors.

The protocol was immunoSEQ multiplex PCR, while the TCRdb copy is restricted to in-frame clones and leaves out a portion. Of approximately 120,000 clones listed, around 94% were seen once; the top ten hold around 1.3%. Among the 120 or so subjects of the validation cohort, separate from the roughly 670-subject first cohort, were the donors. The sequencing sample was made of PBMCs. The chain is built from TRBV7-3 and TRBJ2-7, with a tentative D call TRBD1 (6 bases). The TCR was taken from a woman under 30 in good health and CMV-seronegative. This CDR3 reads CASSPNTGFEQYF. In DNA, the CDR3 is TGTGCCAGCAGCCCAAATACAGGGTTCGAGCAGTACTTC.